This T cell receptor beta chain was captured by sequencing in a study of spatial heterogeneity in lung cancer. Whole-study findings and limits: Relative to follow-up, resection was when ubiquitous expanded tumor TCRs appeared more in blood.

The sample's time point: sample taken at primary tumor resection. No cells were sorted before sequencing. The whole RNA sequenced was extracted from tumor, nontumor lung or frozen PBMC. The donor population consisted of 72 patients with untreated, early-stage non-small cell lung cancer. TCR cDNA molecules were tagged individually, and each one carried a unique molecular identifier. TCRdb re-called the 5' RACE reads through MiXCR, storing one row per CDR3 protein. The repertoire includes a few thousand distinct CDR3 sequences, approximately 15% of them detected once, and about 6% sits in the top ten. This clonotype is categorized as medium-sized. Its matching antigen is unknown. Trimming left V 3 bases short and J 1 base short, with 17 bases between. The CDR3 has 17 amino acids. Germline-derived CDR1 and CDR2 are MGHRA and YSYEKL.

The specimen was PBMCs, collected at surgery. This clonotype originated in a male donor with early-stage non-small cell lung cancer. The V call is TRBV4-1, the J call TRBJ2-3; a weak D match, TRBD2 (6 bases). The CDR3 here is CASSQGIWGGGTDTQYF. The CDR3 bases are TGCGCCAGCAGCCAGGGTATATGGGGCGGGGGCACAGATACGCAGTATTTT.